This TCR beta chain was retrieved from a study of T cell repertoires in cytomegalovirus infection. The V end was cut by 6 bases, the J end by 6 bases, with 12 bases between. Germline loops: CDR1 MNHNY, CDR2 SVGAGI (reference sequence). The CDR3 runs to 13 residues. A word on this clonotype: The antigen remains unidentified.

TCRdb processed the reads anew with MiXCR; each CDR3 protein has one entry. The table includes a few hundred thousand distinct CDR3 sequences, roughly a third detected once. The sequence was collected from a human donor in good health (CMV status not recorded). Some clones in this sample may be carry-over from other donors' samples. The sequences come from cultured PBMCs, collected from culture after CMV antigen stimulation. This rearrangement joins TRBV6-6 to TRBJ2-1; D may be TRBD2 (5 bases). CDR3 bases: TGTGCCAGCAGCGCAGAAGGGAGCAATGAGCAGTTCTTC. It encodes CASSAEGSNEQFF.